Below, 16 T cell receptor beta chains from the same sample are listed, as sequenced in a study of T cell changes during pregnancy in multiple sclerosis. This table comes from immunoSEQ multiplex PCR, and its TCRdb copy is limited to in-frame clones, with some not included. The sample includes 70,000 to 100,000 clones, 90% to 95% seen only once; the top ten take about 2.4%. The specimen was peripheral blood, collected in the third trimester of pregnancy. These receptors came from a female donor with multiple sclerosis, enrolled in a pregnancy study.

The chain is built from TRBV2 and TRBJ1-2; D remains unclear. The CDR3 runs 13 residues. Looked up from germline, CDR1 is SNHLY and CDR2 is FYNNEI. Trimming took 2 bases from V and 4 from J, leaving 8 bases between them. In DNA, the CDR3 is TGTGCCAGCAGTGAAACTGCTACCTATGGCTACACCTTC. It specifies CASSETATYGYTF.

V and J are TRBV7-6 and TRBJ1-1; D gene unclear. This CDR3 comprises 11 residues. The V and J ends lost 4 bases and 5 bases respectively, with 5 bases between them. Germline CDR1 reads SGHVS; CDR2 reads FNYEAQ. As DNA, the CDR3 is TGTGCCAGCAGCTCGGAGACTGAAGCTTTCTTT. Protein: CASSSETEAFF.

The chain carries TRBV27 and TRBJ2-2, with D perhaps TRBD2 (7 bases). The CDR3 sequence is 15 residues long. V lost 6 bases, J lost 4 bases, and 15 bases lay in between. Germline V gene sequence: CDR1 MNHEY, CDR2 SMNVEV (reference sequence). The CDR3 DNA follows: TGTGCCAGCAGGAAGGGGGGGTTCGTCACCGGGGAGCTGTTTTTT. It translates to CASRKGGFVTGELFF.

V usage is TRBV6-6 and J usage is TRBJ2-1, with 13 bases matching TRBD2. V was clipped by 2 bases and J by 8 bases; unmatched bases: 3. Germline values: CDR1 MNHNY, CDR2 SVGAGI (reference sequence). CDR3 size: 15 residues. The CDR3 bases are TGTGCCAGCAGTTACGGACTAGCGGGAGTATATGAGCAGTTCTTC. As protein: CASSYGLAGVYEQFF.

This chain links TRBV7-6 with TRBJ2-1, with 10 bases fitting TRBD2. Per the germline V gene, CDR1 is SGHVS and CDR2 is FNYEAQ. With V trimmed by 1 base and J by 10 bases, 7 bases remained unmatched. The length of the CDR3 is 15 residues. As DNA, the CDR3 is TGTGCCAGCAGCTTAGGGAGCGGGAGGGCTGGGGAGCAGTTCTTC. It specifies CASSLGSGRAGEQFF.

This clone was counted a single time. The J gene is TRBJ2-1, the V gene TRBV5-4, with 11 bases aligning to TRBD2. Germline V CDR1 and CDR2: SGHNT, YYREEE (reference sequence). V shed 1 base, J shed 8 bases, and the junction held 5 bases outside the gene matches. This CDR3 contains 15 residues. In DNA form, the CDR3 reads TGTGCCAGCAGCTTGCTACTAGCGGGAGCCTATGAGCAGTTCTTC. Amino acids: CASSLLLAGAYEQFF.

J is TRBJ1-2 and V is TRBV28; possibly TRBD1 for D (5 bases). Germline V gene sequence: CDR1 MDHEN, CDR2 SYDVKM. V shed 10 bases and J shed 7 bases, with 13 bases lying between them. The CDR3 sequence is 11 residues long. The CDR3 coding sequence is TGTGCCACCATAAACAGGTCTGGCTACACCTTC. Its protein product is CATINRSGYTF.

This clone has only a few counts. V usage is TRBV18 and J usage is TRBJ2-5, with TRBD2 as a possible D gene (6 bases). CDR1 and CDR2 (germline): KGHSH, LQKENI. CDR3 length: 17 amino acids. Trimming removed 6 bases from V and 4 bases from J, with 24 bases in between. CDR3 sequence reads: CASSLKTGRGNGETQYF. DNA for the CDR3: TGTGCCAGCTCGCTTAAAACCGGGAGAGGGAACGGAGAGACCCAGTACTTC.

The chain links TRBV4-2 to TRBJ2-1; D remains unclear. Trimming left V 1 base short and J 2 bases short, with 3 bases between. The germline V gene encodes CDR1 LGHNA and CDR2 YNFKEQ. CDR3 length: 13 amino acids. The CDR3 loop is CASSQVTYNEQFF. In DNA form, the CDR3 reads TGTGCCAGCAGCCAAGTTACCTACAATGAGCAGTTCTTC.

This rearrangement joins TRBV27 to TRBJ2-7; D call uncertain. Germline CDR1 and CDR2: MNHEY and SMNVEV (reference sequence). CDR3 length: 13 residues. V lost 6 bases to trimming and J lost 0 bases, with 9 bases between them. DNA of the CDR3: TGTGCCAGCAGGTGGGCGAGCTCCTACGAGCAGTACTTC. This codes for CASRWASSYEQYF.

The chain links TRBV6-7 to TRBJ2-7; TRBD2 matches 8 bases. TRBV6-7 is reported as an ORF; its role is uncertain. J lost 5 bases, V lost 1 base, and 13 bases had no gene match. This CDR3 contains 17 residues. CDR3 nucleotides: TGTGCCAGCAGTTACTGGGCGAGGGGCGGGAGGTGTGACGAGCAGTACTTC. Its translation is CASSYWARGGRCDEQYF.

This clone is a singleton in its sample. The chain couples TRBV29-1 to TRBJ2-5; 7 nucleotides match TRBD1. The CDR3 extends over 12 amino acids. Trimming removed 7 bases from V and 3 bases from J; junction bases left unmatched: 5. Per the germline V gene, CDR1 is SQVTM and CDR2 is ANQGSEA. The CDR3 region has the DNA TGCAGCGGGGGGACAGCCAAAGAGACCCAGTACTTC. Translating gives CSGGTAKETQYF.

This chain joins TRBV29-1 and TRBJ1-2; D is possibly TRBD1 (6 bases). The CDR3 runs to 14 residues. V was cut by 1 base and J by 6 bases, with 15 bases left in between. Germline assignment: CDR1 SQVTM and CDR2 ANQGSEA. The CDR3 reads CSVEGTTGRHGYTF. CDR3 coding DNA: TGCAGCGTTGAAGGTACTACAGGGCGGCATGGCTACACCTTC.

The chain joins TRBV27 to TRBJ2-3; possible D gene TRBD2, 6 bases. The germline V and J ends were trimmed by 1 base and 2 bases, with 10 bases remaining between them. The CDR3 length is 15 residues. Germline CDR1 MNHEY, CDR2 SMNVEV (reference sequence). The CDR3 is CASSLYRDFTDTQYF. DNA for the CDR3: TGTGCCAGCAGTTTATACCGGGACTTCACAGATACGCAGTATTTT.

This clone was found once. The chain employs TRBV18 and TRBJ2-3; tentative D call: TRBD2 (6 bases). The V and J ends lost 6 bases and 2 bases respectively, with 15 bases between them. CDR3 length: 15 amino acids. Germline V lookup: CDR1 KGHSH, CDR2 LQKENI. CDR3 in amino acids: CASSTVGGTTDTQYF. CDR3 nucleotides: TGTGCCAGCTCGACCGTAGGCGGGACCACAGATACGCAGTATTTT.

A remark on this clone: Additional DNA sequences in this sample encode the identical CDR3. The CDR3 DNA reads as TGTGCCAGCTCACCCTCGGGCAATGAGCAGTTCTTC. This translates into CASSPSGNEQFF. The rearrangement links TRBV18 to TRBJ2-1, with unresolved D. The V end was cut by 3 bases, the J end by 6 bases, with 6 bases between. Germline CDR1 reads KGHSH; CDR2 reads LQKENI. The CDR3 length is 12 residues.